This T cell receptor beta chain was obtained from a study of T cell repertoires in cytomegalovirus infection. Study in general: Both CMV infection and a matching HLA type were indicated by public TCR beta signatures.

Overall study findings and caveats: HLA-C-restricted CMV clonotypes gave the most frequent clonotype in two of eight donors. Cumulative public TCR beta family frequency identified carriers of CMV plus the relevant HLA.

Remarks on this clonotype: What it recognizes is unknown. With a much larger clone just one base away, this may be a read error.

TCRdb itself ran the reads through MiXCR, one entry per CDR3 protein. Altogether under 300,000 distinct CDR3 sequences are present, 9% to 15% being singletons, with the ten largest covering 1.5% to 2%. The CDR3 spans 16 residues. Germline-derived CDR1 and CDR2 are MNHGY and SAAAGT. Sample: PBMCs. The V gene is TRBV6-8, the J gene TRBJ2-6; 8 nucleotides align to TRBD1. The clonotype was recovered from a human donor in good health (CMV status not recorded). Some clones in this sample may be carry-over from other donors' samples. The CDR3 region is CASSGQGPSGANGLTF. In nucleotides, the CDR3 is TGTGCCAGCAGCGGACAGGGCCCCAGTGGGGCCAACGGCCTGACTTTC.